Below, 10 T cell receptor beta chains from the same sample are listed, as sequenced in a study of vaccination and CD4 T cells after COVID-19. Their antigens are not known. Sequencing of the DNA from cultured CD4+ T cells was carried out with the Oncomine TCR Beta short-read assay. TCRdb re-called the PCR reads with MiXCR, one entry per CDR3 protein. The sample lists thousands of distinct CDR3 sequences, around 48% occurring once. Treatment noted: approximately nine-day PBMC culture with coronavirus spike peptide pools or control peptides (ViraFEST assay). According to the study, CD4+ T cells from the unexposed donor were gathered ahead of the COVID-19 pandemic (2011-2018). Source material: CD4+ T cells from blood, cultured in vitro. The source of these receptors is a human donor in good health.

This clonotype has more than one count but fewer than ten. The CDR3 coding sequence is TGTGCCAGCAGTGAGAGGTTTGGCTACACCTTC. This sequence encodes CASSERFGYTF. The rearrangement links TRBV6-2 or TRBV6-3 to TRBJ1-2; D unresolved. The length of the CDR3 is 11 residues. Trimming took 5 bases from V and 7 from J, leaving 8 bases between them. CDR1 is MNHEY and CDR2 is SVGEGT in the germline V gene.

The rearrangement joins TRBV6-1 to TRBJ2-2; no clear D. CDR1 is MNHNS, CDR2 SASEGT, per germline. The ends were cut back, 6 bases at V and 5 bases at J, with 4 bases in the middle. CDR3 size: 11 residues. CDR3 loop: CASRATGELFF. DNA of the CDR3: TGTGCCAGCAGAGCGACCGGGGAGCTGTTTTTT.

The chain joins TRBV19 to TRBJ2-3, with 8 positions matching TRBD2. The J segment lost 2 bases and the V segment lost 10 bases, leaving 8 bases of the junction unmatched. CDR3 length equals 14 residues. Germline loops: CDR1 LNHDA, CDR2 SQIVND (reference sequence). The CDR3, as DNA: TGTGCCACCAAAAGCGGGAGCCCCACAGATACGCAGTATTTT. Translating it yields CATKSGSPTDTQYF.

This clonotype occurred a few times. The CDR3 region has the DNA TGCAGTGCTAGAGAAAAGAGGGGACTAGATGCTACGCAGTATTTT. It specifies CSAREKRGLDATQYF. V usage is TRBV20-1 and J usage is TRBJ2-3; TRBD2 agrees at 8 bases. Per germline, CDR1 DFQATT and CDR2 SNEGSKA (reference sequence). This CDR3 has 15 amino acids. Unmatched junction bases numbered 10, after V lost 0 bases and J lost 8 bases.

This clonotype has more than one count but fewer than ten. The gene calls are TRBV6-2 or TRBV6-3 and TRBJ2-3; D gene unclear. This CDR3 has 16 amino acids. V lost 5 bases, J lost 1 base, and 16 bases lay in between. CDR1 and CDR2 from the germline V gene are MNHEY and SVGEGT. In DNA, the CDR3 is TGTGCCAGCAGTCCCGAGCTGGAGTTGGGCACAGATACGCAGTATTTT. This translates into CASSPELELGTDTQYF.

In DNA form, the CDR3 reads TGTGCCAGCAGTTTGTTTGACGGGTCCTATGGCTACACCTTC. Residues: CASSLFDGSYGYTF. The chain has TRBV27 and TRBJ1-2; D is undetermined. Trimming shortened V by 3 bases and J by 4 bases, and 12 bases separated the two germline ends. Germline-derived CDR1 and CDR2 are MNHEY and SMNVEV (reference sequence). There are 14 residues in the CDR3.

This clonotype was seen just once. The DNA for the CDR3 is TGCGCCAGCAGCTTGGACCTGCAGGGGACAAACCAAGAGACCCAGTACTTC. It specifies CASSLDLQGTNQETQYF. The rearrangement links TRBV5-1 to TRBJ2-5; D possibly corresponds to TRBD1 (6 bases). The CDR3 is made up of 17 amino acids. The germline V gene encodes CDR1 SGHRS and CDR2 YFSETQ. V lost 0 bases and J 0 bases, leaving 15 bases between the germline ends.

The chain employs TRBV7-7 and TRBJ2-2; 9 bases are a match to TRBD1. The CDR3 totals 16 residues. Looked up from germline, CDR1 is SSHAT and CDR2 is FNYEAQ (reference sequence). The V and J ends lost 0 bases and 7 bases, in that order; junction bases with no gene match: 6. CDR3 DNA sequence: TGTGCCAGCAGCTTAGCTTCGACAGGGGGGATCGGGGAGCTGTTTTTT. The encoded protein is CASSLASTGGIGELFF.

This chain uses TRBV19 with TRBJ2-5; 10 nucleotides match TRBD2. The CDR3 runs 14 residues. Losses at the gene ends were 3 bases for V and 5 bases for J; bases not matched to a gene: 3. Germline CDR1 LNHDA, CDR2 SQIVND (reference sequence). CDR3 loop: CASSIPGLAETQYF. The CDR3 DNA reads TGTGCCAGTAGTATCCCGGGACTAGCGGAGACCCAGTACTTC.

The V call is TRBV20-1, the J call TRBJ1-6; D might be TRBD1 (6 bases). This CDR3 has 16 residues. V was clipped by 6 bases and J by 7 bases, with 22 bases between them. The germline V gene has CDR1 DFQATT and CDR2 SNEGSKA (reference sequence). The CDR3 DNA follows: TGCAGTGCCCAAATGGGGGCAGGGGCACGGAATTCACCCCTCCACTTT. Translated: CSAQMGAGARNSPLHF.